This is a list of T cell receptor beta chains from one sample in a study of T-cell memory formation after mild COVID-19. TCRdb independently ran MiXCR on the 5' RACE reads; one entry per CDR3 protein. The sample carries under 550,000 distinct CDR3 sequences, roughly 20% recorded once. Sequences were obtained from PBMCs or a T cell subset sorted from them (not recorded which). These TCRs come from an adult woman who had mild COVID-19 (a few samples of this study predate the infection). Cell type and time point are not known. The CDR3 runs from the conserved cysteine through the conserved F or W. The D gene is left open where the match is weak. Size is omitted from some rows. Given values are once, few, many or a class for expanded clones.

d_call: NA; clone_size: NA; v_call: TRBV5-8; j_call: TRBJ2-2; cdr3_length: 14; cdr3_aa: CASDHGGYTGELFF; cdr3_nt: TGTGCCAGCGACCATGGGGGCTACACCGGGGAGCTGTTTTTT
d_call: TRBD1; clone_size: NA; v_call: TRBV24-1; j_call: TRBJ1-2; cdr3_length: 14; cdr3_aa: CATSGTGGNYGYTF; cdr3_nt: TGTGCCACCAGTGGGACAGGGGGGAACTATGGCTACACCTTC
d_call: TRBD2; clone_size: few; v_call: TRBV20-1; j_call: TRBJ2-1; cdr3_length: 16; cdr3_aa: CSARLGSGSSYNEQFF; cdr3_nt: TGCAGTGCTAGGTTGGGTAGCGGGAGCTCCTACAATGAGCAGTTCTTC
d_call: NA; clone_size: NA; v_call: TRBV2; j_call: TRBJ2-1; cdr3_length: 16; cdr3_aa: CASSDPRGGDYNEQFF; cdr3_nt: TGTGCCAGCAGTGACCCCAGGGGGGGAGACTACAATGAGCAGTTCTTC
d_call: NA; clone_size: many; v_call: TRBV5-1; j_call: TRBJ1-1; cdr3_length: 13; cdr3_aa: CASSLLTDTEAFF; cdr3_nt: TGCGCCAGCAGCTTGCTTACAGACACTGAAGCTTTCTTT
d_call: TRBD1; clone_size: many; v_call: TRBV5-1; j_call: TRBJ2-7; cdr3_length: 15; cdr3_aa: CASSLRVQGTDEQYF; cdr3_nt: TGCGCCAGCAGCTTGCGCGTACAGGGGACCGACGAGCAGTACTTC
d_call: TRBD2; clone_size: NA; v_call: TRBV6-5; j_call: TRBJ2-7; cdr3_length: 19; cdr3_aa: CASSSLGLAGGTSSYEQYF; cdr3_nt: TGTGCCAGCAGTAGCCTCGGACTAGCGGGGGGCACCTCCTCCTACGAGCAGTACTTC
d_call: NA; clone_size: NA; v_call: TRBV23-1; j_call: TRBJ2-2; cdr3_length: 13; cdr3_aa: CASTQEPTGELFF; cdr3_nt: TGCGCCAGCACGCAAGAGCCCACCGGGGAGCTGTTTTTT
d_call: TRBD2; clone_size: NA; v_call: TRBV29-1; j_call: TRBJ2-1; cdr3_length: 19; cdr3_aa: CSVERTGRRTGGSYNEQFF; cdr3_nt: TGCAGCGTTGAACGGACGGGACGGAGGACGGGGGGCTCCTACAATGAGCAGTTCTTC
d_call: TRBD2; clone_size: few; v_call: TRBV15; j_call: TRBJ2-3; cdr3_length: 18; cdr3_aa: CATSRDQVAGVLTDTQYF; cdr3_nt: TGTGCCACCAGCAGAGATCAGGTAGCGGGAGTTTTGACAGATACGCAGTATTTT
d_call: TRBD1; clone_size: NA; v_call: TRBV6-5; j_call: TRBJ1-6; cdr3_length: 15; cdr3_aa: CASRWTGGKNSSLHF; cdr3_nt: TGTGCCAGCAGATGGACAGGGGGGAAAAATTCATCCCTCCACTTT
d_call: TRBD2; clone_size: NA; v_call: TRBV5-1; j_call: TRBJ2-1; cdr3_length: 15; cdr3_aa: CASSLVGTTYNEQFF; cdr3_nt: TGCGCCAGCAGCTTGGTCGGGACTACCTACAATGAGCAGTTCTTC
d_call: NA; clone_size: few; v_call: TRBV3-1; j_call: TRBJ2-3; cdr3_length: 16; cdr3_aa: CASSHVSQTGTDTQYF; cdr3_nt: TGTGCCAGCAGCCACGTTTCTCAAACAGGCACAGATACGCAGTATTTT
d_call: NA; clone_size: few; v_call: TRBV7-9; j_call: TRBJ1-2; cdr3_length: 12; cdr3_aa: CASSYDSYGYTF; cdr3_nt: TGTGCCAGCAGCTACGACAGCTATGGCTACACCTTC
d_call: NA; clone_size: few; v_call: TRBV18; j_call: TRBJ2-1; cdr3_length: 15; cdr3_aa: CASSPGQTVDNEQFF; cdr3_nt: TGTGCCAGCTCACCGGGCCAAACAGTTGACAATGAGCAGTTCTTC
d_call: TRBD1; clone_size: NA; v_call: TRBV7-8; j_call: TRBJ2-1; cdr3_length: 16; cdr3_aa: CASSWAGGPSYNEQFF; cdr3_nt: TGTGCCAGCAGCTGGGCAGGGGGTCCCTCCTACAATGAGCAGTTCTTC
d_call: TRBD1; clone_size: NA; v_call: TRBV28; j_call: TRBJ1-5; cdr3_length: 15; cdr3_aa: CASSLETGGNQPQHF; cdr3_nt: TGTGCCAGCAGTTTAGAGACAGGGGGCAATCAGCCCCAGCATTTT
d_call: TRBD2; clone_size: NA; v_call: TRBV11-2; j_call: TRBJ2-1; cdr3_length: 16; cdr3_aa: CASSLARGLAGADGFF; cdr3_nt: TGTGCCAGCAGCTTAGCCCGGGGACTAGCGGGAGCGGACGGGTTCTTC
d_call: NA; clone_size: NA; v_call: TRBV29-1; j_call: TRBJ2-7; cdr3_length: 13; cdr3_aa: CSVTGASSYEQYF; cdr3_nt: TGCAGCGTCACGGGGGCTTCTTCCTACGAGCAGTACTTC
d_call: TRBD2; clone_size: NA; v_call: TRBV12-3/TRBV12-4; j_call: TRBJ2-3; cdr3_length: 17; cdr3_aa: CASSPPAGVDVTDTQYF; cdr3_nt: TGTGCCAGCAGTCCCCCAGCGGGAGTGGATGTCACAGATACGCAGTATTTT
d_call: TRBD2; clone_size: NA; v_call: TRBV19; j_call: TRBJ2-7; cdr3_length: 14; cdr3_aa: CASSTTSASYEQYF; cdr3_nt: TGTGCCAGTAGCACAACTAGCGCCTCCTACGAGCAGTACTTC
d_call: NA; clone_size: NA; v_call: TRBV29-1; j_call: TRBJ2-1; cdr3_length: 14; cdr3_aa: CSSDQGWGYNEQFF; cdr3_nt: TGCAGCTCGGATCAGGGTTGGGGATACAATGAGCAGTTCTTC
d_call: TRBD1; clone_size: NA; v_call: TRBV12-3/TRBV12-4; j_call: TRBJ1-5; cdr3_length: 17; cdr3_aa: CASSLETGGGSNQPQHF; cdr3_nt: TGTGCCAGCAGTTTGGAAACAGGGGGCGGAAGCAATCAGCCCCAGCATTTT
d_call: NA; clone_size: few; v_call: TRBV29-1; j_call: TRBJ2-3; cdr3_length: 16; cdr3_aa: CSVEDWNSSGTDTQYF; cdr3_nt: TGCAGCGTTGAAGATTGGAACAGCTCGGGGACAGATACGCAGTATTTT
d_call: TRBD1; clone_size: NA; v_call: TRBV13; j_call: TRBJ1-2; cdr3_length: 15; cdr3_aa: CASSPTGIANYGYTF; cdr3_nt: TGTGCCAGCAGCCCGACAGGGATAGCTAACTATGGCTACACCTTC
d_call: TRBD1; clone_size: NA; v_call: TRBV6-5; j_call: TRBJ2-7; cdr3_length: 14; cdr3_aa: CASSRTGTYHEQYF; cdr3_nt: TGTGCCAGCAGTCGGACAGGGACTTACCACGAGCAGTACTTC
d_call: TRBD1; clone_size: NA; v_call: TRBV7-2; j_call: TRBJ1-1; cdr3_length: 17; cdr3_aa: CASSSVLTGPRNTEAFF; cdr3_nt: TGTGCCAGCAGCTCAGTACTGACAGGGCCTCGGAACACTGAAGCTTTCTTT
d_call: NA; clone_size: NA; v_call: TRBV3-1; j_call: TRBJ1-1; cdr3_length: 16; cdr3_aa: CASSQDPAGSRTEAFF; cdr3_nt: TGTGCCAGCAGCCAAGATCCAGCAGGGAGTAGGACTGAAGCTTTCTTT
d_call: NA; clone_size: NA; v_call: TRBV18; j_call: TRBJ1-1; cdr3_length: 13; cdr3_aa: CASSQRADTEAFF; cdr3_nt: TGTGCCAGCTCACAACGTGCGGACACTGAAGCTTTCTTT
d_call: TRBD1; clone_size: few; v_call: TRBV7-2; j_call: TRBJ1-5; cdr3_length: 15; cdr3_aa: CASSPGTGGFQPQHF; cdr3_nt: TGTGCCAGCAGCCCCGGGACAGGGGGTTTTCAGCCCCAGCATTTT
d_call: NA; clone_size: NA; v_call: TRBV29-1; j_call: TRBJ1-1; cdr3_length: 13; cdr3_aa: CSVVRGMNTEAFF; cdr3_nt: TGCAGCGTTGTGCGGGGGATGAACACTGAAGCTTTCTTT
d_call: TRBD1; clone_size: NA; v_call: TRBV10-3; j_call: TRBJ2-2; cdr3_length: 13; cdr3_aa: CAISGTGTGELFF; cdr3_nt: TGTGCCATCTCCGGGACAGGGACCGGGGAGCTGTTTTTT
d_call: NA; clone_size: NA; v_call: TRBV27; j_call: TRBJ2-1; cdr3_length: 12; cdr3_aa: CASSQTRHEQFF; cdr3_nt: TGTGCCAGCAGTCAGACAAGACATGAGCAGTTCTTC
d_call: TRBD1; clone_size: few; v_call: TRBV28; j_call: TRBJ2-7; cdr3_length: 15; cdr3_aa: CASRLTGTGSSEQYF; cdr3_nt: TGTGCCAGCAGGCTTACCGGGACAGGGTCTTCCGAGCAGTACTTC
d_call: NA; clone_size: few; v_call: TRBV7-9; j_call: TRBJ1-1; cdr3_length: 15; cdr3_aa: CASSLRGPLNTEAFF; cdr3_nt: TGTGCCAGCAGCCTCCGGGGACCCTTGAACACTGAAGCTTTCTTT
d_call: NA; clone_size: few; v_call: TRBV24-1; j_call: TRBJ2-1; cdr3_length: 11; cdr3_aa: CATIMCSEQFF; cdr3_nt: TGTGCCACCATCATGTGTTCTGAGCAATTCTTC
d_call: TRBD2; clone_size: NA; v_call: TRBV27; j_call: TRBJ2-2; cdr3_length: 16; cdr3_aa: CASSFTGTSLFGELFF; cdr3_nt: TGTGCCAGCAGTTTCACCGGGACTAGCTTATTCGGGGAGCTGTTTTTT
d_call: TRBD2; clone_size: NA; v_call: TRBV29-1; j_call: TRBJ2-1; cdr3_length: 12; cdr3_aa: CSVPIAGDEQFF; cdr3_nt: TGCAGCGTTCCTATAGCGGGGGATGAGCAGTTCTTC
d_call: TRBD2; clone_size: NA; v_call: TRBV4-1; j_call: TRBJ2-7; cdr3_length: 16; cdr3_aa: CASSQEPASGNYEQYF; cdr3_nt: TGCGCCAGCAGCCAAGAACCGGCTAGCGGAAACTACGAGCAGTACTTC
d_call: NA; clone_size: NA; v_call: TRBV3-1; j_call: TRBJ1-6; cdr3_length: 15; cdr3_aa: CASSQDSIYNSPLHF; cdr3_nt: TGTGCCAGCAGCCAAGACAGTATCTATAATTCACCCCTCCACTTT
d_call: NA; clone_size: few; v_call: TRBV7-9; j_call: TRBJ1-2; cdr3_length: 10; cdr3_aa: CASSLSGYTF; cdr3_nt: TGTGCCAGCAGTTTATCTGGCTACACCTTC
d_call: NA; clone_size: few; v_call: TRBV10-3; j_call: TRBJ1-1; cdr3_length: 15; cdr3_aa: CAISRHGQLNTEAFF; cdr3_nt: TGTGCCATCAGTAGACACGGACAGCTGAACACTGAAGCTTTCTTT
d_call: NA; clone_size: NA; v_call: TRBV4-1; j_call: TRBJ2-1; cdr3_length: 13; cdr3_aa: CASSRVLYNEQFF; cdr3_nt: TGCGCCAGCAGCCGCGTGTTATACAATGAGCAGTTCTTC
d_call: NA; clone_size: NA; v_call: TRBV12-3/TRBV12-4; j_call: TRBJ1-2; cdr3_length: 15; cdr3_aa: CASSLFGTGGYGYTF; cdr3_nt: TGTGCCAGCAGTTTGTTCGGCACAGGAGGATATGGCTACACCTTC
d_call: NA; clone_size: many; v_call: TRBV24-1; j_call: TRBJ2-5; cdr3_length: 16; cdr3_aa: CATSATGQLTEETQYF; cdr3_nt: TGTGCCACCAGTGCCACCGGACAGCTCACGGAAGAGACCCAGTACTTC
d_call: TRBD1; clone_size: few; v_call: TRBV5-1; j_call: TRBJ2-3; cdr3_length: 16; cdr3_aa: CASSQGSGQGADTQYF; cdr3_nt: TGCGCCAGCAGCCAAGGATCAGGACAGGGGGCAGATACGCAGTATTTT